The 10 T cell receptor beta chains in this list originate from one sample, sequenced in a study of cytomegalovirus exposure and HLA in healthy donors. 60 Vbeta and 13 Jbeta primers were used in PCR. The method was immunoSEQ multiplex PCR; TCRdb's version includes in-frame clones alone and lacks a portion of them. The sample has around 53,000 clones, roughly four fifths seen once. The sequencing input was PBMCs. These receptors all stem from a man aged 30-40 years in good health and CMV-seronegative.

In regard to this clone: Other DNA sequences in the sample encode the same CDR3. The chain is built from TRBV4-1 and TRBJ1-1, with TRBD1 identical over 10 bases. The V gene's germline CDR1 is MGHRA and CDR2 YSYEKL. The V and J ends lost 2 bases and 6 bases, in that order; junction bases with no gene match: 6. This CDR3 spans 15 amino acids. The DNA of the CDR3 is TGCGCCAGCAGCCAAACGGACAGGGGGGTGTCTGAAGCTTTCTTT. This translates into CASSQTDRGVSEAFF.

This clone appeared a few times. V usage is TRBV7-6 and J usage is TRBJ1-4; the match to TRBD1 covers 7 bases. The V gene's germline CDR1 is SGHVS and CDR2 FNYEAQ. CDR3 size: 16 residues. V shed 3 bases and J 6 bases; nucleotides not matched to a gene: 10. As DNA, the CDR3 is TGTGCCAGCAGCTTGGGGACAGCAAAGGGTCATGAAAAACTGTTTTTT. The encoded protein is CASSLGTAKGHEKLFF.

V gene TRBV28 combines with J gene TRBJ2-7, with 12 nucleotides matching TRBD2. The CDR3 loop spans 15 amino acids. With 5 bases clipped from V and 5 bases from J, the junction kept 7 bases outside the gene matches. Germline lookup yields CDR1 MDHEN and CDR2 SYDVKM. The CDR3 sequence is CASSTSSGGAHEQYF. CDR3 nucleotides: TGTGCCAGCAGTACGTCTAGCGGGGGGGCCCACGAGCAGTACTTC.

This clone was counted a few times. The chain couples TRBV28 to TRBJ1-2; no clear D gene. The CDR3 loop spans 13 amino acids. The germline V and J ends were trimmed by 5 bases and 4 bases, with 11 bases remaining between them. Germline V gene lookup returns CDR1 MDHEN and CDR2 SYDVKM. The DNA of the CDR3 is TGTGCCAGCAGTCCAATGCAGTCCTATGGCTACACCTTC. It specifies CASSPMQSYGYTF.

The chain combines TRBV6-5 with TRBJ1-3, with 9 bases aligning to TRBD1. The germline V gene encodes CDR1 MNHEY and CDR2 SVGAGI. The CDR3 length is 15 residues. After removal of 5 bases from V and 3 bases from J, the junction contained 5 bases not matched to a gene. Here the CDR3 reads CASSPDRGIGNTIYF. CDR3 DNA sequence: TGTGCCAGCAGTCCGGACAGGGGAATTGGAAACACCATATATTTT.

This chain uses TRBV2 with TRBJ1-1; the D is unclear. Trimming pared 0 bases from V and 7 bases from J, leaving 12 bases between. The V gene's germline CDR1 is SNHLY and CDR2 FYNNEI. This CDR3 contains 14 residues. The CDR3 protein is CASSEAVTLFEAFF. In nucleotides, the CDR3 is TGTGCCAGCAGTGAAGCGGTGACTCTTTTTGAAGCTTTCTTT.

The V call is TRBV7-6, the J call TRBJ2-7; 9 nucleotides agree with TRBD1. CDR3 length equals 15 residues. Trimming removed 5 bases from V and 4 bases from J; junction bases left unmatched: 9. Germline CDR1 reads SGHVS; CDR2 reads FNYEAQ. CDR3 amino acids: CASSERDRVSYEQYF. The CDR3 nucleotides are TGTGCCAGCAGCGAACGGGACAGGGTTTCTTACGAGCAGTACTTC. Full variable domain (missing parts from reference TRBV7-6 and TRBJ2-7): GAGVSQSPRYKVTKRGQDVALRCDPISGHVSLYWYRQALGQGPEFLTYFNYEAQQDKSGLPNDRFSAERPEGSISTLTIQRTEQRDSAMYRCASSERDRVSYEQYFGPGTRLTVT.

V gene TRBV6-1 combines with J gene TRBJ2-5; 7 bases map to TRBD1. Per the germline V gene, CDR1 is MNHNS and CDR2 is SASEGT. V lost 10 bases to trimming and J lost 5 bases; unmatched junction nucleotides: 10. The CDR3 covers 13 residues. This CDR3 is CATRLGQEETQYF. CDR3 nucleotides: TGTGCCACCCGGCTAGGACAGGAGGAGACCCAGTACTTC.

In this sample, this clone turned up a few times. The genes are TRBV7-9 and TRBJ1-2, with D possibly matching TRBD1 (6 bases). CDR3 size: 18 residues. V was shortened by 0 bases and J by 0 bases, with 17 bases between the two germline ends. Germline V CDR1 and CDR2: SEHNR, FQNEAQ (reference sequence). The CDR3 coding sequence is TGTGCCAGCAGCTTAGCGGGAAGGGCAGGGGTAGCTAACTATGGCTACACCTTC. Its protein product is CASSLAGRAGVANYGYTF.

The CDR3 DNA follows: TGTGCCAGCAGTTACTTATTCACAGGGAAAGTCCCTGAAGCTTTCTTT. Amino acids: CASSYLFTGKVPEAFF. The chain recombines TRBV6-5 with TRBJ1-1, with D perhaps TRBD1 (6 bases). The CDR3 loop spans 16 amino acids. The germline CDR1 and CDR2 sequences are MNHEY and SVGAGI. Trimming removed 1 base at V and 6 bases at J, with 18 bases between.